This TCR beta chain was identified during a study of cytomegalovirus exposure and HLA in healthy donors. Findings and caveats of the study: Beyond CMV serostatus, there was no information to go on about immune exposure.

Germline V gene data show CDR1 as SGHDT and CDR2 as YYEEEE. J gave up 6 bases and V 2 bases, and 3 bases lay outside the gene matches. The CDR3 is 13 amino acids. The PCR had 60 Vbeta and 13 Jbeta primers. The protocol was immunoSEQ multiplex PCR, while the TCRdb copy is restricted to in-frame clones and leaves out a portion. The sample consists of 100,000 or so clones, 60% to 70% of them appearing once. Worth noting for this clone: Its cognate antigen is unknown.

Material: PBMCs. The source is a man younger than 45 in good health and CMV-seropositive. This chain joins TRBV5-6 and TRBJ2-5; 8 bases fit TRBD1. CDR3 protein: CASSFRTGQTQYF. The CDR3, as DNA: TGTGCCAGCAGCTTTCGGACAGGGCAGACCCAGTACTTC.